These 27 T cell receptor beta chains originate from one sample sequenced in a study of blood T cell repertoires in COVID-19. The assay was immunoSEQ multiplex PCR, and TCRdb's table has in-frame clones only and misses some. The table records approximately 300,000 clones, roughly 80% of them present only once. Sequencing input: peripheral blood. The receptors were gathered from a person aged 65-85 years with COVID-19, enrolled during active disease.

This clone was seen a few times. J is TRBJ2-7 and V is TRBV5-4, with TRBD2 matching 7 bases. In germline, CDR1 is SGHNT, CDR2 YYREEE (reference sequence). The CDR3 length is 15 residues. V was clipped by 2 bases and J by 2 bases; unmatched bases: 7. The CDR3 DNA reads TGTGCCAGCAGCTTATCGGCGGGGGAGACCTACGAGCAGTACTTC. Its protein is CASSLSAGETYEQYF. The variable domain in full, completed from reference TRBV5-4 and TRBJ2-7, reads ETGVTQSPTHLIKTRGQQVTLRCSSQSGHNTVSWYQQALGQGPQFIFQYYREEENGRGNFPPRFSGLQFPNYSSELNVNALELDDSALYLCASSLSAGETYEQYFGPGTRLTVT.

V and J are TRBV5-1 and TRBJ1-2; TRBD1 might be the D (5 bases). The CDR3 covers 15 residues. Germline values: CDR1 SGHRS, CDR2 YFSETQ. The germline V and J ends were trimmed by 1 base and 1 base, with 11 bases remaining between them. As DNA, the CDR3 is TGCGCCAGCAGCTTGCGCTCAGGGAATAACTATGGCTACACCTTC. It translates to CASSLRSGNNYGYTF.

This chain joins TRBV30 and TRBJ1-2; D ambiguous. The CDR3 has 14 amino acids. The V and J ends lost 0 bases and 8 bases respectively, with 16 bases between them. CDR1 is GTSNPN and CDR2 is SVGIG in the germline V gene (reference sequence). In DNA form, the CDR3 reads TGTGCCTGGAGTGTAGGTTTGGCAGGTGTCGGCTACACCTTC. As protein: CAWSVGLAGVGYTF.

The chain employs TRBV5-1 and TRBJ2-5; 8 bases line up with TRBD1. Germline CDR1 and CDR2: SGHRS and YFSETQ. J lost 4 bases, V lost 6 bases, and 5 bases had no gene match. The CDR3 contains 13 residues. The CDR3 DNA is TGCGCCAGCACGACAGGGGTGATAGAGACCCAGTACTTC. Its translation is CASTTGVIETQYF.

This chain joins TRBV11-2 and TRBJ2-1; 11 nucleotides align to TRBD1. The CDR3 has 13 residues. The junction had 9 bases not matched to a gene; V was cut back by 5 bases and J by 15 bases. Per the germline V gene, CDR1 is SGHAT and CDR2 is FQNNGV. The CDR3 here is CASSRTGGDRSFF. DNA of the CDR3: TGTGCCAGCAGCAGGACAGGGGGCGACAGGTCGTTCTTC.

The rearrangement uses TRBV6-2 or TRBV6-3 and TRBJ1-4, with 8 bases lining up with TRBD1. The CDR3 is 14 residues long. The trim removed 4 bases at V and 9 bases at J, leaving 7 bases unmatched. Per the germline V gene, CDR1 is MNHEY and CDR2 is SVGEGT. CDR3 region: CASSSGTGAKKLFF. CDR3 nucleotide sequence: TGTGCCAGCAGTTCGGGGACAGGAGCCAAAAAACTGTTTTTT.

This clone has a single count. A junction end diverges from the germline sequence, so it may reflect a read error. The chain employs TRBV10-3 and TRBJ2-7; 10 nucleotides align to TRBD1. Per the germline V gene, CDR1 is ENHRY and CDR2 is SYGVKD. This CDR3 comprises 12 residues. DNA of the CDR3: TGTGCCATCAGTTCGCAGGAGGGGACAGGGGCTTTC. It translates to CAISSQEGTGAF.

CDR3 bases: TGTGCCACCATGGGGGACAGGGCAAATGAAAAACTGTTTTTT. It yields the protein CATMGDRANEKLFF. The V call is TRBV2, the J call TRBJ1-4; 9 bases agree with TRBD1. This CDR3 has 14 residues. Per germline, CDR1 SNHLY and CDR2 FYNNEI. V dropped 10 bases and J dropped 5; count of bases not matched to a gene: 8.

The chain couples TRBV6-1 to TRBJ2-7; 10 bases are shared with TRBD2. Germline CDR1 MNHNS, CDR2 SASEGT. The CDR3 extends over 14 amino acids. V was clipped by 3 bases and J by 7 bases; unmatched bases: 6. The CDR3 nucleotides are TGTGCCAGCAGTGAGCCGGGACTAGCGAGGGAGCAGTACTTC. Protein sequence: CASSEPGLAREQYF.

The chain joins TRBV7-8 to TRBJ1-5; 12 nucleotides line up with TRBD1. The ends lost 2 bases at V and 7 bases at J; junction bases unmatched: 6. The CDR3 extends over 16 amino acids. The germline gives CDR1 SGHVS, CDR2 FQNEAQ. CDR3 sequence: CASSLLPGTGGQPQHF. DNA of the CDR3: TGTGCCAGCAGCTTACTGCCCGGGACAGGGGGCCAGCCCCAGCATTTT.

The chain employs TRBV5-8 and TRBJ2-2, with TRBD2 matching 8 bases. J gave up 3 bases and V 2 bases, and 3 bases lay outside the gene matches. CDR3 length: 15 amino acids. CDR1 and CDR2 from the germline V gene are SGHTS and YDEGEE. The CDR3: CASSFGTRYTGELFF. The CDR3 coding sequence is TGTGCCAGCAGCTTCGGGACTAGATACACCGGGGAGCTGTTTTTT.

The genes are TRBV15 and TRBJ2-1, with a tentative D call TRBD2 (6 bases). The ends were cut back, 0 bases at V and 5 bases at J, with 17 bases in the middle. Germline loops: CDR1 LNHNV, CDR2 YYDKDF (reference sequence). The CDR3 has 17 residues. CDR3 region: CATSRDLRASDHNEQFF. The CDR3 DNA reads as TGTGCCACCAGCAGAGATCTGCGGGCTAGCGACCACAATGAGCAGTTCTTC.

The V gene is TRBV4-1, the J gene TRBJ1-4, with TRBD1 matching over 10 bases. The CDR3 extends over 17 amino acids. The germline V gene encodes CDR1 MGHRA and CDR2 YSYEKL. Unmatched junction bases numbered 12, after V lost 1 base and J lost 10 bases. As DNA, the CDR3 is TGCGCCAGCAGCCAAGGAGAGCCGGGACAGGGGAACGGAAAACTGTTTTTT. Translated, it gives CASSQGEPGQGNGKLFF.

The V gene is TRBV3-1 (or the pseudogene TRBV3-2), the J gene TRBJ2-1; 10 bases line up with TRBD1. This CDR3 is 16 amino acids long. Trimming at V came to 3 bases and at J to 4 bases, leaving 6 bases not matched to a gene. Per germline, CDR1 LGHDT and CDR2 YNNKEL (reference sequence). The CDR3 nucleotides read TGTGCCAGCAGCCAGAAAGGGACAGGGGTTTACAATGAGCAGTTCTTC. The encoded protein is CASSQKGTGVYNEQFF.

In nucleotides, the CDR3 is TGCAGCTCTCAGGGGGATCGTGTTGAAGCTTTCTTT. It encodes CSSQGDRVEAFF. The chain combines TRBV29-1 with TRBJ1-1; 7 bases line up with TRBD1. CDR3 size: 12 residues. Germline V gene sequence: CDR1 SQVTM, CDR2 ANQGSEA. V lost 8 bases to trimming and J lost 7 bases; unmatched junction nucleotides: 10.

J is TRBJ2-5 and V is TRBV28; 10 bases fit TRBD1. The germline V gene encodes CDR1 MDHEN and CDR2 SYDVKM. The CDR3 is 14 residues long. V was pared by 6 bases and J by 4 bases, with 5 bases of the junction left unmatched. The CDR3 loop reads CASSYDRGRETQYF. Written as DNA, the CDR3 is TGTGCCAGCAGCTATGACAGGGGGCGAGAGACCCAGTACTTC.

This clone was detected once. The CDR3 region is CASSEIGRDRPTDTQYF. The DNA of the CDR3 is TGTGCCAGCAGCGAGATCGGGAGGGACCGACCGACAGATACGCAGTATTTT. The chain recombines TRBV28 with TRBJ2-3, with 8 bases fitting TRBD2. The V segment lost 6 bases and the J segment 3 bases; nucleotides outside the gene matches: 14. The germline gives CDR1 MDHEN, CDR2 SYDVKM. The CDR3 has 17 amino acids. Full variable domain (outside the CDR3, taken from reference TRBV28 and TRBJ2-3): DVKVTQSSRYLVKRTGEKVFLECVQDMDHENMFWYRQDPGLGLRLIYFSYDVKMKEKGDIPEGYSVSREKKERFSLILESASTNQTSMYLCASSEIGRDRPTDTQYFGPGTRLTVL.

The chain links TRBV5-6 to TRBJ2-5; 13 nucleotides line up with TRBD2. CDR3 length equals 15 residues. The V segment lost 4 bases and the J segment 3 bases; nucleotides outside the gene matches: 3. Germline loops: CDR1 SGHDT, CDR2 YYEEEE. CDR3 protein: CASSVLAGGKETQYF. CDR3 nucleotide sequence: TGTGCCAGCAGCGTACTAGCGGGAGGGAAAGAGACCCAGTACTTC. The whole variable domain, remainder taken from reference TRBV5-6 and TRBJ2-5, is DAGVTQSPTHLIKTRGQQVTLRCSPKSGHDTVSWYQQALGQGPQFIFQYYEEEERQRGNFPDRFSGHQFPNYSSELNVNALLLGDSALYLCASSVLAGGKETQYFGPGTRLLVL.

This clone has only a few counts. V is TRBV6-5 and J is TRBJ1-1; D is ambiguous. Germline V lookup: CDR1 MNHEY, CDR2 SVGAGI. V lost 7 bases to trimming and J lost 3 bases, with 6 bases between them. This CDR3 has 11 amino acids. CDR3: CASTRYTEAFF. In DNA form, the CDR3 reads TGTGCCAGCACCCGTTACACTGAAGCTTTCTTT.

The V gene is TRBV6-4, the J gene TRBJ1-1, with TRBD1 identical over 7 bases. CDR1 and CDR2 from the germline V gene are MRHNA and SNTAGT. CDR3 size: 15 residues. With V trimmed by 6 bases and J by 5 bases, 12 bases remained unmatched. CDR3 DNA sequence: TGTGCCAGCAGCGAAACAGGGGTCGCTGGGACTGAAGCTTTCTTT. This translates into CASSETGVAGTEAFF.

The chain carries TRBV4-1 and TRBJ1-6; 8 nucleotides agree with TRBD1. This CDR3 contains 16 residues. CDR1 is MGHRA and CDR2 is YSYEKL in the germline V gene. V shed 1 base, J shed 6 bases, and the junction held 5 bases outside the gene matches. CDR3 DNA: TGCGCCAGCAGCCAAGTAACAGGGGGGCGTAATTCACCCCTCCACTTT. Protein: CASSQVTGGRNSPLHF.

The J gene is TRBJ2-5, the V gene TRBV7-8, with TRBD2 matching over 7 bases. The CDR3 totals 15 residues. V was pared by 6 bases and J by 5 bases, with 12 bases of the junction left unmatched. CDR1 is SGHVS and CDR2 is FQNEAQ in the germline V gene. The CDR3 nucleotides are TGTGCCAGCAGACTAGGGGCGGGAGTAGGGGAGACCCAGTACTTC. Protein sequence: CASRLGAGVGETQYF.

The chain employs TRBV24-1 and TRBJ2-1, with 12 bases aligning to TRBD1. The CDR3 contains 17 residues. CDR1 is KGHDR and CDR2 is SFDVKD in the germline V gene. J gave up 8 bases and V 7 bases, and 14 bases lay outside the gene matches. CDR3 bases: TGTGCCACCAGACCATCAGGTGCCGGGACAGGGGGCGATGAGCAGTTCTTC. It specifies CATRPSGAGTGGDEQFF.

The gene calls are TRBV30 and TRBJ1-5; TRBD1 matches at 8 bases. CDR3 length: 13 amino acids. V was pared by 1 base and J by 5 bases, with 1 base of the junction left unmatched. Germline V gene data show CDR1 as GTSNPN and CDR2 as SVGIG (reference sequence). Here the CDR3 reads CAWSATGDQPQHF. In nucleotides, the CDR3 is TGTGCCTGGAGTGCGACAGGGGATCAGCCCCAGCATTTT.

This sequence joins TRBV2 and TRBJ2-7, with 12 positions matching TRBD2. Germline V CDR1 and CDR2: SNHLY, FYNNEI. The trim removed 5 bases at V and 5 bases at J, leaving 4 bases unmatched. The CDR3 totals 14 residues. This CDR3 is CASSKGLAGNEQYF. DNA of the CDR3: TGTGCCAGCAGTAAAGGACTAGCGGGGAACGAGCAGTACTTC.

The chain links TRBV12-3 or TRBV12-4 to TRBJ2-2, with D maybe TRBD1 (6 bases). The CDR3 extends over 13 amino acids. The V and J ends lost 5 bases and 7 bases respectively, with 11 bases between them. The CDR3 region is CASSQTGLGELFF. CDR3 sequence (DNA): TGTGCCAGCAGTCAAACAGGGCTCGGGGAGCTGTTTTTT.

The chain is built from TRBV27 and TRBJ1-5, with TRBD1 matching over 9 bases. The CDR3 runs 14 residues. The trim removed 2 bases at V and 7 bases at J, leaving 3 bases unmatched. Per the germline V gene, CDR1 is MNHEY and CDR2 is SMNVEV (reference sequence). Here the CDR3 reads CASSLRTGAQPQHF. For the CDR3, the DNA is TGTGCCAGCAGTTTACGGACAGGGGCCCAGCCCCAGCATTTT.